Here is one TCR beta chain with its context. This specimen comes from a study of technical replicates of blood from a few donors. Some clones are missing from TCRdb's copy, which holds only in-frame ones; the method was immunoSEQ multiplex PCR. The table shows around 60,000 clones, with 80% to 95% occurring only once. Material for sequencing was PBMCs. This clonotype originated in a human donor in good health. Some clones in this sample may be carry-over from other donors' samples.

CDR3 sequence (DNA): TGTGCCAGCTCACTACAGGACCGATATGGCTACACCTTC. Translating gives CASSLQDRYGYTF. The V and J genes are TRBV18 and TRBJ1-2; TRBD1 might be the D (5 bases). V was shortened by 4 bases and J by 5 bases, with 11 bases between the two germline ends. The germline gives CDR1 KGHSH, CDR2 LQKENI. The CDR3 length is 13 residues.